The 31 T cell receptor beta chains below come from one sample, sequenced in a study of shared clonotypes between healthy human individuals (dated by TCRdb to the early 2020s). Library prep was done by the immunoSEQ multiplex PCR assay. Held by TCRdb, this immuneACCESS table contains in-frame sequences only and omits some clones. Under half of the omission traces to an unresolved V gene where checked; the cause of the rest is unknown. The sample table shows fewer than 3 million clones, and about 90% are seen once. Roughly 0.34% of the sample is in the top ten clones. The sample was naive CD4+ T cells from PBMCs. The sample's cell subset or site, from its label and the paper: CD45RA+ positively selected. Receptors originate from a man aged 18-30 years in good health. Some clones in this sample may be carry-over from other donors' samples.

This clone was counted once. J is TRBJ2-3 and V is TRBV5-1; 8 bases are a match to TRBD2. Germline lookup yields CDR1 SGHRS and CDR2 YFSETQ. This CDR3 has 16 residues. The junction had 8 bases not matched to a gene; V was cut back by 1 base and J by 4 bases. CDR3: CASSLNGGALSDTQYF. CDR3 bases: TGCGCCAGCAGCTTGAACGGGGGGGCCCTTTCAGATACGCAGTATTTT.

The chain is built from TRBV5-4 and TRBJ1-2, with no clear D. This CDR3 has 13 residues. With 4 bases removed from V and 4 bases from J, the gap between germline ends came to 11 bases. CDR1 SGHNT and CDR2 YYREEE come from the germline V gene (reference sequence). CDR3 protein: CASSSDGIYGYTF. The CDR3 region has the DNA TGTGCCAGCAGCAGCGACGGAATCTATGGCTACACCTTC.

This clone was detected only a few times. The CDR3 sequence: CAWRPLNSLGNEAFF. The CDR3 DNA reads TGTGCCTGGAGACCCCTTAACTCTTTGGGAAATGAAGCTTTCTTT. The chain joins TRBV30 to TRBJ1-1; D uncertain. Per germline, CDR1 GTSNPN and CDR2 SVGIG (reference sequence). V shed 3 bases and J shed 7 bases, with 21 bases lying between them. The CDR3 is 15 residues long.

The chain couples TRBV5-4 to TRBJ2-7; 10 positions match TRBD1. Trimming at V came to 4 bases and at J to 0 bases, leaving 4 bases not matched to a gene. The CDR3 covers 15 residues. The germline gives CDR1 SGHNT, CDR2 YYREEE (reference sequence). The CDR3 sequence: CASSPGQGNSYEQYF. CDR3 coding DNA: TGTGCCAGCAGCCCGGGACAGGGGAACTCCTACGAGCAGTACTTC.

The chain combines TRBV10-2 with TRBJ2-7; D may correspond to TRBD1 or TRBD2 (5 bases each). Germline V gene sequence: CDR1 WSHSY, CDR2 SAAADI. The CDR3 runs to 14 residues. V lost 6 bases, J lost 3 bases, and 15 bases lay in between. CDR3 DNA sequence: TGCGCCAGCAGCACCGGGACGGCTAGCTACGAGCAGTACTTC. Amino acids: CASSTGTASYEQYF.

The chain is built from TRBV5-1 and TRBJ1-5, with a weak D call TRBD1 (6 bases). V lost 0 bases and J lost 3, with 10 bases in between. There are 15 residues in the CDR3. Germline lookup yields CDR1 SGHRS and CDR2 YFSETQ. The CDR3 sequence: CASSLEGHNNQPQHF. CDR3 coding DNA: TGCGCCAGCAGCTTGGAGGGACACAACAATCAGCCCCAGCATTTT.

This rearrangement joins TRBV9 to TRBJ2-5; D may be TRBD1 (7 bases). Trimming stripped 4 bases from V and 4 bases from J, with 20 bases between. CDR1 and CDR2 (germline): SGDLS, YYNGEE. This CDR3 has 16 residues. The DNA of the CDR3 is TGTGCCAGCAGCCTAGCGCCCGGACAGGTGGGAGAGACCCAGTACTTC. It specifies CASSLAPGQVGETQYF.

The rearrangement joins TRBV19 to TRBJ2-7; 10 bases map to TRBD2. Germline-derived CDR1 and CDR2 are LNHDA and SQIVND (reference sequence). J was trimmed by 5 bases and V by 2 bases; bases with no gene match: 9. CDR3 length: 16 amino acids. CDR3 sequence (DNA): TGTGCCAGTAGTATACTCCTAGCGGGAGATTACCACGAGCAGTACTTC. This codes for CASSILLAGDYHEQYF.

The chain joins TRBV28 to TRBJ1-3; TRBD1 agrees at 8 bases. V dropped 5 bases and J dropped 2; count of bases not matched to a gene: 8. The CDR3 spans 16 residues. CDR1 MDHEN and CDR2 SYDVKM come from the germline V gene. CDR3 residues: CASSPHPTGAGNTIYF. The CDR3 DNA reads TGTGCCAGCAGTCCTCACCCGACAGGGGCTGGAAACACCATATATTTT. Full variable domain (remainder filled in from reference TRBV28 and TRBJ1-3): DVKVTQSSRYLVKRTGEKVFLECVQDMDHENMFWYRQDPGLGLRLIYFSYDVKMKEKGDIPEGYSVSREKKERFSLILESASTNQTSMYLCASSPHPTGAGNTIYFGEGSWLTVV.

Written as DNA, the CDR3 is TGTGCCAGTAAAGAAATTGGCAACCGCTTCTCTGGGGCCAACGTCCTGACTTTC. It yields the protein CASKEIGNRFSGANVLTF. The J gene is TRBJ2-6, the V gene TRBV19; D call uncertain. Germline V lookup: CDR1 LNHDA, CDR2 SQIVND (reference sequence). The CDR3 is made up of 18 amino acids. V gave up 7 bases and J gave up 0 bases, with 19 bases separating them.

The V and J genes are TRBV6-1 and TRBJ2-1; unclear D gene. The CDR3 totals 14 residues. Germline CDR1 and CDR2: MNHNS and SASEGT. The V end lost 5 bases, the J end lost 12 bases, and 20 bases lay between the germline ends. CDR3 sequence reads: CASSPELLRGGQFF. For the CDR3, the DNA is TGTGCCAGCAGTCCTGAACTCCTCCGAGGTGGGCAGTTCTTC.

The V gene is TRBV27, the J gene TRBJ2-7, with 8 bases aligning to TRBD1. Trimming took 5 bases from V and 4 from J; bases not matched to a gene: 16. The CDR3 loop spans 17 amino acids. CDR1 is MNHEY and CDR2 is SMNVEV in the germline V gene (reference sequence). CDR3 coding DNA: TGTGCCAGCAGTCTCTTCTCCGGGACAGGTATCAGTTACGAGCAGTACTTC. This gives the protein CASSLFSGTGISYEQYF.

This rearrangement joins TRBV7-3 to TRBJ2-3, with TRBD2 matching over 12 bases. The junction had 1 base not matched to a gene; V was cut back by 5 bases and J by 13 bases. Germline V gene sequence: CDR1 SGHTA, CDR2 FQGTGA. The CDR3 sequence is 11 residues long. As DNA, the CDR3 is TGTGCCAGCAGCCTAGCGGGAGGGGAGTATTTT. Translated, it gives CASSLAGGEYF.

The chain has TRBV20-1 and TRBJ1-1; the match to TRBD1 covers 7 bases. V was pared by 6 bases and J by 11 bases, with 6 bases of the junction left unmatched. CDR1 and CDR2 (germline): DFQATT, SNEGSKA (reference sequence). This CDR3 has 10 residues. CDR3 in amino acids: CSARTGGAFF. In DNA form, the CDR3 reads TGCAGTGCCAGGACAGGCGGCGCTTTCTTT.

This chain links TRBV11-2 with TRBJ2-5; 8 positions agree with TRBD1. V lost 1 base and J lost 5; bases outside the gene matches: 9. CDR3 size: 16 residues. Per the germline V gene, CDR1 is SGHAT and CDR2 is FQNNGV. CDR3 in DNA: TGTGCCAGCAGCTTAGTTATGCAGGGGGCTATTGAGACCCAGTACTTC. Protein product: CASSLVMQGAIETQYF. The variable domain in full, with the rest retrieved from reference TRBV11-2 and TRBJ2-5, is EAGVAQSPRYKIIEKRQSVAFWCNPISGHATLYWYQQILGQGPKLLIQFQNNGVVDDSQLPKDRFSAERLKGVDSTLKIQPAKLEDSAVYLCASSLVMQGAIETQYFGPGTRLLVL.

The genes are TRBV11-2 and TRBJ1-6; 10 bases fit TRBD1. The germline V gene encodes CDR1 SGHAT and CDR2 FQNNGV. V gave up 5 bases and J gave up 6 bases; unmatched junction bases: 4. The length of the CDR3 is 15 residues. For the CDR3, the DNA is TGTGCCAGCAGCCGGGACAGGGGCGGTAATTCACCCCTCCACTTT. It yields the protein CASSRDRGGNSPLHF.

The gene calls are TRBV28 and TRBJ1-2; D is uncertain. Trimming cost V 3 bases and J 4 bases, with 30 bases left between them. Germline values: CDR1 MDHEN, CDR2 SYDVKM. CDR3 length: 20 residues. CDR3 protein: CASSFLAPAGSPGRFYGYTF. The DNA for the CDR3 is TGTGCCAGCAGTTTTCTTGCCCCCGCGGGGTCCCCGGGGAGATTCTATGGCTACACCTTC.

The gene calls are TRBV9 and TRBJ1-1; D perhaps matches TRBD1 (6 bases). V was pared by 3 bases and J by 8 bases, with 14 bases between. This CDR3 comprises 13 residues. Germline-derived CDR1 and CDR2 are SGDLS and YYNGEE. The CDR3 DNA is TGTGCCAGCAGCGAAAGACAGGCCGGAGAAGCTTTCTTT. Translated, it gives CASSERQAGEAFF. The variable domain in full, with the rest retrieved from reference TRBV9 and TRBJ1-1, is DSGVTQTPKHLITATGQRVTLRCSPRSGDLSVYWYQQSLDQGLQFLIQYYNGEERAKGNILERFSAQQFPDLHSELNLSSLELGDSALYFCASSERQAGEAFFGQGTRLTVV.

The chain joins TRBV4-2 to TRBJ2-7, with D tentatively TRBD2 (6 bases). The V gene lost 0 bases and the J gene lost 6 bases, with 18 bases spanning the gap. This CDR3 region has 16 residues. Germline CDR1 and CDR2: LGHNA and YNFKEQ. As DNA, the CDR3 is TGTGCCAGCAGCCAAGATAGCCTAGCGACCTCAACCGAGCAGTACTTC. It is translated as CASSQDSLATSTEQYF.

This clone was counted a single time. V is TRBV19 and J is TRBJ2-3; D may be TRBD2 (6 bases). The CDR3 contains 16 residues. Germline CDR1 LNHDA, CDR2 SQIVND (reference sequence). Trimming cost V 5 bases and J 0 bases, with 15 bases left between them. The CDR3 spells CASSPGLHPSTDTQYF. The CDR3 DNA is TGTGCCAGTAGTCCGGGACTCCACCCTAGCACAGATACGCAGTATTTT.

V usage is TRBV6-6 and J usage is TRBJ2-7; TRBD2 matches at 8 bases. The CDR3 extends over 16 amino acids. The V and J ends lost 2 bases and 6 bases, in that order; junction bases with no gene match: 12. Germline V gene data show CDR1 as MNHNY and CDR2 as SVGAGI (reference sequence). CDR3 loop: CASSYTGRAQGREQYF. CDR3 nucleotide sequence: TGTGCCAGCAGTTACACCGGGAGGGCCCAGGGGCGCGAGCAGTACTTC.

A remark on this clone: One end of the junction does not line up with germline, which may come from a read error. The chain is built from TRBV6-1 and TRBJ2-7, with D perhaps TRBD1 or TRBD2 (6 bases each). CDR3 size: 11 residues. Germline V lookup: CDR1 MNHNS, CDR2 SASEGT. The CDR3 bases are TGTGCCAGCAGCCAAGTTGCGGGACACTCTTTC. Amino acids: CASSQVAGHSF.

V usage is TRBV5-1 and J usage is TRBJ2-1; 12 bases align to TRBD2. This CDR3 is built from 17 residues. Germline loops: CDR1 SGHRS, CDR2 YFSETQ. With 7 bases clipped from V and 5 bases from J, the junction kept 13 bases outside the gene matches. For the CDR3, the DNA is TGCGCCAGCTCACCCGACACTCGGACTAGCGGGAACAATGAGCAGTTCTTC. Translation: CASSPDTRTSGNNEQFF.

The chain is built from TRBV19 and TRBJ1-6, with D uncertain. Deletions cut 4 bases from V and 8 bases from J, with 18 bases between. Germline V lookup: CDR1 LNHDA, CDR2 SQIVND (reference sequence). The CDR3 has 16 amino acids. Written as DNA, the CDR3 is TGTGCCAGTAGTACCCGGACTTCTCTAAGGGATTCACCCCTCCACTTT. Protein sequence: CASSTRTSLRDSPLHF.

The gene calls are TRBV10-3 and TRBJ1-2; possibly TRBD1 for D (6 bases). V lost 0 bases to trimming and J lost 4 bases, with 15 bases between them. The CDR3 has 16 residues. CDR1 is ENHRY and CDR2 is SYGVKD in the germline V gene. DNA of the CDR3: TGTGCCATCAGTGAGTCGAAGGGGGAGTTTGGCTATGGCTACACCTTC. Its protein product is CAISESKGEFGYGYTF.

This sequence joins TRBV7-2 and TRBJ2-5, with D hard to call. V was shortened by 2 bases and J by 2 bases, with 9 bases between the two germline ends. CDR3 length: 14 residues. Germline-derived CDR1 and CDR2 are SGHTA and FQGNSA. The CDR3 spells CASSLSRKQETQYF. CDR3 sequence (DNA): TGTGCCAGCAGCTTATCCCGCAAACAAGAGACCCAGTACTTC.

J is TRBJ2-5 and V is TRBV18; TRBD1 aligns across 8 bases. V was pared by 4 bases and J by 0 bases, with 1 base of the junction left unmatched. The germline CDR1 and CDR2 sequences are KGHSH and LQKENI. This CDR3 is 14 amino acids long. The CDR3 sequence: CASSLTGDQETQYF. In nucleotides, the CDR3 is TGTGCCAGCTCACTGACAGGGGACCAAGAGACCCAGTACTTC.

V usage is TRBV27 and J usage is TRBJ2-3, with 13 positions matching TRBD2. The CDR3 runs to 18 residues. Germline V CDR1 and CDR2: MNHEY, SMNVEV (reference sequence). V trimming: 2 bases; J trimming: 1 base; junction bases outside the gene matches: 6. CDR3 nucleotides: TGTGCCAGCAGTTTAAGGGGACTAGCGGGGTGGGGCACAGATACGCAGTATTTT. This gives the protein CASSLRGLAGWGTDTQYF.

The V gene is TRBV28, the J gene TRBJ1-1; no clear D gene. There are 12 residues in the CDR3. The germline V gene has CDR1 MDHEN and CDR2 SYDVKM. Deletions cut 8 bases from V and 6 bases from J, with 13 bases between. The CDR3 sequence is CASETRLAEAFF. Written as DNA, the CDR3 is TGTGCCAGCGAGACCCGGCTCGCTGAAGCTTTCTTT.

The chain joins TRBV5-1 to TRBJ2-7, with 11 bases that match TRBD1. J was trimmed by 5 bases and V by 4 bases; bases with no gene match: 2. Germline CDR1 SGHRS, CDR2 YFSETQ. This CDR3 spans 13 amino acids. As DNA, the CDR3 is TGCGCCAGCAGCCCGGGACAGGGGGACGAGCAGTACTTC. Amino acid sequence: CASSPGQGDEQYF.

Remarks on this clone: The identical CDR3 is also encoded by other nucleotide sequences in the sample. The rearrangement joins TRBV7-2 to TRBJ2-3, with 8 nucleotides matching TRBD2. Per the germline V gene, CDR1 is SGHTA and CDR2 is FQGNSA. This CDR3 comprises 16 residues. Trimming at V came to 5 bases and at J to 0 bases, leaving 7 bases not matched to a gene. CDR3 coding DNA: TGTGCCAGCAGCCTGGGCGGGAGGACAAGCACAGATACGCAGTATTTT. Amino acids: CASSLGGRTSTDTQYF.